Below are 13 T cell receptor beta chains sequenced from a single sample in a study of read filtering for tumor transcriptome and immune sequencing. The library was built from about 370 ng RNA with molecular barcoded adaptors for alpha/delta and beta/gamma chains. TCRdb called the reads again in MiXCR, with one record for every CDR3 protein. The sample lists 19,000 or so distinct CDR3 sequences; less than 25% were seen once. Sequencing was done on a sample of a population of CD138-negative cells sorted from bone marrow. Receptors were obtained from a donor at least 40 years old with multiple myeloma.

This clonotype has ten or more counts. The CDR3 is CASSRPVTGSDTQYF. The CDR3 DNA follows: TGTGCCAGCAGCCGCCCCGTGACAGGGTCAGATACGCAGTATTTT. The chain combines TRBV2 with TRBJ2-3; 7 nucleotides line up with TRBD1. J gave up 4 bases and V 6 bases, and 10 bases lay outside the gene matches. This CDR3 comprises 15 residues. CDR1 and CDR2 (germline): SNHLY, FYNNEI.

This clonotype is categorized as medium-sized. The J gene is TRBJ2-1, the V gene TRBV28; D is possibly TRBD2 (6 bases). The CDR3 has 15 residues. In germline, CDR1 is MDHEN, CDR2 SYDVKM. V lost 2 bases and J lost 3, with 11 bases in between. The CDR3, as DNA: TGTGCCAGCAGTTTACAACTAGCCCTCTACAATGAGCAGTTCTTC. Translated: CASSLQLALYNEQFF. Filled out from reference TRBV28 and TRBJ2-1, the complete variable domain reads DVKVTQSSRYLVKRTGEKVFLECVQDMDHENMFWYRQDPGLGLRLIYFSYDVKMKEKGDIPEGYSVSREKKERFSLILESASTNQTSMYLCASSLQLALYNEQFFGPGTRLTVL.

This clonotype was found a few times. CDR3 in amino acids: CASSRRREEGEQFF. The CDR3 region has the DNA TGTGCCAGCAGCCGACGGCGGGAGGAGGGTGAGCAGTTCTTC. This chain joins TRBV7-9 and TRBJ2-1; TRBD2 matches 8 bases. V shed 5 bases and J 9 bases; nucleotides not matched to a gene: 9. The CDR3 runs 14 residues. Germline assignment: CDR1 SEHNR and CDR2 FQNEAQ (reference sequence).

The V and J genes are TRBV7-2 and TRBJ2-1; 9 bases map to TRBD2. CDR3 length: 17 residues. The V gene's germline CDR1 is SGHTA and CDR2 FQGNSA. V lost 0 bases and J lost 7; bases outside the gene matches: 10. In DNA, the CDR3 is TGTGCCAGCAGCTTAGCGTGGCTAGCGGGAAAGGAGAATGAGCAGTTCTTC. Its protein is CASSLAWLAGKENEQFF.

This clonotype was counted many times. The V and J genes are TRBV7-9 and TRBJ1-1; D remains ambiguous. CDR3 length: 12 residues. V lost 6 bases, J lost 4 bases, and 9 bases lay in between. Germline assignment: CDR1 SEHNR and CDR2 FQNEAQ (reference sequence). This chain's CDR3 is CASSGMGTEAFF. CDR3 DNA sequence: TGTGCCAGCAGTGGGATGGGCACTGAAGCTTTCTTT.

This clonotype came up many times. The chain couples TRBV20-1 to TRBJ2-1, with 7 bases lining up with TRBD2. This CDR3 has 20 amino acids. The V gene end was trimmed by 0 bases and the J gene end by 3 bases; junction bases not matched to a gene: 20. Germline assignment: CDR1 DFQATT and CDR2 SNEGSKA (reference sequence). The CDR3 coding sequence is TGCAGTGCTAGAGATCCCATGGGCCCCTTACTAGCGCGAATCTACAATGAGCAGTTCTTC. This sequence encodes CSARDPMGPLLARIYNEQFF.

With regard to this clonotype: The likely explanation is a read error, given a far larger clone one base away. The chain joins TRBV7-9 to TRBJ2-7, with D perhaps matching TRBD2 (6 bases). Germline CDR1 reads SEHNR; CDR2 reads FQNEAQ (reference sequence). The length of the CDR3 is 20 residues. The CDR3 DNA sequence: TGTGTCAGCAGCGCACTTACCGGGCCGCGGGGCGATAGGAACTCCTACGAGCAGTACTTC. This codes for CVSSALTGPRGDRNSYEQYF.

This clonotype has just a few counts. The chain links TRBV13 to TRBJ2-4, with 11 bases identical to TRBD2. Trimming at V came to 4 bases and at J to 1 base, leaving 12 bases not matched to a gene. Per germline, CDR1 PRHDT and CDR2 FYEKMQ (reference sequence). The CDR3 is made up of 19 amino acids. For the CDR3, the DNA is TGTGCCAGCAGCTCAACCACCGGACTAGCGGGTCGGGCCAAAAACATTCAGTACTTC. Translation gives CASSSTTGLAGRAKNIQYF.

Comment on this clonotype: Since a much larger clone is just one base distant, this may be a read error. This sequence joins TRBV20-1 and TRBJ2-7; 10 bases agree with TRBD2. The J segment lost 6 bases and the V segment lost 4 bases, leaving 9 bases of the junction unmatched. The germline gives CDR1 DFQATT, CDR2 SNEGSKA (reference sequence). There are 14 residues in the CDR3. CDR3 region: CSAISGRASGEQYF. CDR3 sequence (DNA): TGCAGTGCTATAAGCGGGAGGGCCTCTGGCGAGCAGTACTTC.

Relative to its sample, this clonotype is medium-sized. In this CDR3 the conserved last residue, phenylalanine or tryptophan, is missing, so a read error is likely. This sequence joins TRBV4-3 and TRBJ2-3, with 10 bases fitting TRBD2. Germline V lookup: CDR1 LGHNA, CDR2 YSLEER. The V segment lost 4 bases and the J segment 2 bases; nucleotides outside the gene matches: 6. The CDR3 has 16 amino acids. CDR3 nucleotide sequence: TGCGCCAGCAGCCGAGACGGACTAGCGGCCACAGATACGCAGTATCTT. Its translation is CASSRDGLAATDTQYL.

The V and J genes are TRBV30 and TRBJ2-3; D not resolved. CDR1 is GTSNPN and CDR2 is SVGIG in the germline V gene (reference sequence). The CDR3 sequence is 12 residues long. Trimming removed 0 bases from V and 6 bases from J, with 7 bases in between. Here the CDR3 reads CAWSVLGDTQYF. DNA for the CDR3: TGTGCCTGGAGTGTATTGGGGGATACGCAGTATTTT.

The table lists this clonotype with a few counts. The V call is TRBV28, the J call TRBJ2-7, with 11 positions matching TRBD1. CDR1 and CDR2 from the germline V gene are MDHEN and SYDVKM. V gave up 7 bases and J gave up 6 bases; unmatched junction bases: 8. This CDR3 has 14 amino acids. CDR3 protein: CASKGTGGGGEQYF. CDR3 in DNA: TGTGCCAGCAAGGGGACAGGGGGTGGCGGCGAGCAGTACTTC.

Of note for this clonotype: Just one base apart from a much larger clone, this may be a read error. This chain joins TRBV7-9 and TRBJ2-3; D is ambiguous. The germline V and J ends were trimmed by 5 bases and 2 bases, with 11 bases remaining between them. This CDR3 spans 14 amino acids. The V gene's germline CDR1 is SEHNR and CDR2 FQNEAQ (reference sequence). The CDR3 region is CASSLGQSTDTQYF. CDR3 DNA sequence: TGTGCCAGCAGCCTCGGGCAGTCCACAGATACGCAGTATTTT.